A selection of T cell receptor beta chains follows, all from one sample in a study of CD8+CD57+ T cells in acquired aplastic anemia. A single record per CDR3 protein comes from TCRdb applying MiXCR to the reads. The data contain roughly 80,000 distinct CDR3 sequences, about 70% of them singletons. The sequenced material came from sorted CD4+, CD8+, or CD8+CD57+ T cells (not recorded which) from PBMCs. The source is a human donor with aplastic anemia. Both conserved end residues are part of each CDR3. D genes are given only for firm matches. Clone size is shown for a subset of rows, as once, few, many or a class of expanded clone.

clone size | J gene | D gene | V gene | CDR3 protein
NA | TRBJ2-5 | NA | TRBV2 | CASSGGRSVETQYF
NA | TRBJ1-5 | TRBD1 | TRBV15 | CATSRGGQGRQPQHF
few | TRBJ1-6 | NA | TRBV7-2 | CASSLGGNSPLHF
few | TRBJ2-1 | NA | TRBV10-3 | CAIRRDTVRNEQFF
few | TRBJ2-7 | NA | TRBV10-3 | CAISEPGSPYEQYF
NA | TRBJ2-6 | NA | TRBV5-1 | CASSLEDSNVLTF
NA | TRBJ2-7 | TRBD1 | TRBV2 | CASSGQGPSEQYF
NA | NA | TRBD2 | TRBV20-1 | CSWTSGAYNEQFF
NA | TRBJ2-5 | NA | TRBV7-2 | CASSSWGRETQYF
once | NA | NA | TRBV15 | CATSGRETQYF
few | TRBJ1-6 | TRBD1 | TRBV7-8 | CASSWDSLSPLHF
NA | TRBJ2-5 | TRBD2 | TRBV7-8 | CASSSSKRGRLRETQYF
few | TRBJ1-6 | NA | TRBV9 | CASSVGSTENSPLHF
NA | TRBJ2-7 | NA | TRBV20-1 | CSAVQGLGEQYF
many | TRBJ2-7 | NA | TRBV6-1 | CASSSTGVGEQYF
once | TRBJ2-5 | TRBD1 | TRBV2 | CASNLPVQGARETQYF
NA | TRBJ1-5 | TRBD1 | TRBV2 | CASSEDRGVQPQHF
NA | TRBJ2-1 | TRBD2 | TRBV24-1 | CATSDLASGSLDEQFF
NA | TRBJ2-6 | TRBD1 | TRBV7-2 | CATRTGGAGANVLTF
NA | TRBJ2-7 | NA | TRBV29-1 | CSVEERGDEQYF
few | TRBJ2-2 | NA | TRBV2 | CASSPTVGRELFF
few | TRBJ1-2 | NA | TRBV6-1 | CASSEFWGADGYTF
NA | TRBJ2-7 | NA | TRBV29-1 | CSVGRSSYEQYF
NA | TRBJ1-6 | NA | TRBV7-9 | CASSESDRPLHF
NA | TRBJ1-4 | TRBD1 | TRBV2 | CASSASTGVAVKLFF
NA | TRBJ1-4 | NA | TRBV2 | CASSQPLGTNEKLFF
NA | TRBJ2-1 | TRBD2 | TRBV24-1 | CATSDVLAGSDEQFF
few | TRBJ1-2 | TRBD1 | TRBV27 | CASSNTGGNYGYTF
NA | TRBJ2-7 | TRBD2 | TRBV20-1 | CSARPPGGSSEQYF
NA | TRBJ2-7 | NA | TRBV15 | CATSRAGQLSYEQYF
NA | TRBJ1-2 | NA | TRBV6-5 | CASRNSERAYGYTF
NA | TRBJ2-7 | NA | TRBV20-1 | CSARAPLSGRNEQYF
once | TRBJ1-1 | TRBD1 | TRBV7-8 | CASSGQANTEAFF
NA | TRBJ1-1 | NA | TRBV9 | CASRDAKTLNTEAFF
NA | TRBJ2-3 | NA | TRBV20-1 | CSARASSDTQYF
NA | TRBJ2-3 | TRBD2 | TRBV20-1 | CSASRESGTDTQYF
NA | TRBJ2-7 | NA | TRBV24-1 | CATREGEYSYEQYF
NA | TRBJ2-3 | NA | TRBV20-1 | CSARGDGSYEQYF
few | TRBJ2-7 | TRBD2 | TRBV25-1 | CASRFGTGTSGGRQYF
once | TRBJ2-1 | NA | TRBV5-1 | CASSLHREQFF
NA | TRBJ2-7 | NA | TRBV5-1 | CASSLGWSRELYEQYF
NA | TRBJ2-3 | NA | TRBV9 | CASSVGAGATTDTQYF
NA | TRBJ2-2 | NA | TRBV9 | CASSVLGSGELFF
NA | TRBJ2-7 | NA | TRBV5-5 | CASSLVVTSYEQYF
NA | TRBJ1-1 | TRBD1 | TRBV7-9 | CASSWDRGEEVAFF